This record looks at one TCR beta chain sequence and its context. The source of the sample is a study of blood T cell repertoires in COVID-19. Study-wide context: The United States, Italy and Spain were the sources of the acute and convalescent COVID-19 samples.

Living in about two dozen US areas, the participants were between roughly 18 and 95 years of age. Participants had their cohort set by participant-reported clinical history. Original processing notes: Estimation of nucleated cell counts relied on the amplification of reference gene primers. The protocol was immunoSEQ multiplex PCR, while the TCRdb copy is restricted to in-frame clones and leaves out a portion. Clone size and V and J calls were adopted from that table, with D and trimming inferred from the DNA. In the table there are roughly 190,000 clones, 76% of which are singletons. V gave up 6 bases and J gave up 0 bases, with 11 bases separating them. This CDR3 has 14 residues. The germline V gene encodes CDR1 MNHEY and CDR2 SMNVEV (reference sequence).

Sequenced sample: PBMCs or T cells enriched from blood (not recorded which). This sequence originates from a woman aged 45 to 65 with acute COVID-19. The chain carries TRBV27 and TRBJ1-1; D possibly corresponds to TRBD1 (6 bases). The CDR3 is CASRLQGVNTEAFF. Written as DNA, the CDR3 is TGTGCCAGCAGACTACAGGGTGTGAACACTGAAGCTTTCTTT.